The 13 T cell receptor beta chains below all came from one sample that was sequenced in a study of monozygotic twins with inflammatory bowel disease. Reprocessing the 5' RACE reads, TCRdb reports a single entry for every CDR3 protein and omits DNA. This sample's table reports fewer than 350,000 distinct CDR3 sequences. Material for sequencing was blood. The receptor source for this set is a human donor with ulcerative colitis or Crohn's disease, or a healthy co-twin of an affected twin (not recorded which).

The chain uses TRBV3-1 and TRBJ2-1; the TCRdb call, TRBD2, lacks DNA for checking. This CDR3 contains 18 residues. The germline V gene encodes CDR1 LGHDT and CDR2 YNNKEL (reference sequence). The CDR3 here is CASSQSMTSGSFYNEQFF.

CDR3 in amino acids: CASSLPSGGNTGELFF. This chain links TRBV7-2 with TRBJ2-2; TCRdb's assignment of TRBD2 cannot be checked, as there is no DNA. The CDR3 sequence is 16 residues long. From germline, CDR1 is SGHTA and CDR2 FQGNSA. Full variable domain (outside the CDR3, taken from reference TRBV7-2 and TRBJ2-2): GAGVSQSPSNKVTEKGKDVELRCDPISGHTALYWYRQSLGQGLEFLIYFQGNSAPDKSGLPSDRFSAERTGGSVSTLTIQRTQQEDSAVYLCASSLPSGGNTGELFFGEGSRLTVL.

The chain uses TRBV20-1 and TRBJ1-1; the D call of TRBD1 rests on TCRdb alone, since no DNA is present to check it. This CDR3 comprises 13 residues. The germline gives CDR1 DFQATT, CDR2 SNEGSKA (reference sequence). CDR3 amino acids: CSATPAGVTEAFF.

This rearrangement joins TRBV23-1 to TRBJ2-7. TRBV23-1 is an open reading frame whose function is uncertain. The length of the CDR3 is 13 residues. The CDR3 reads CASSRYYRGEQYF.

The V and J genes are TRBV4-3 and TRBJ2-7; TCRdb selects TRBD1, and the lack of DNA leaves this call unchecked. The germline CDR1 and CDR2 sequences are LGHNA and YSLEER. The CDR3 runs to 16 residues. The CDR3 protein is CASSQDFGTGVAEQYF.

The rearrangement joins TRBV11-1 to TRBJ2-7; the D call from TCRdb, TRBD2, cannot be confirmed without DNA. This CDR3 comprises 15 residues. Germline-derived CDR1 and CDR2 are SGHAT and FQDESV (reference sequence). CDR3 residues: CASSLARGSRGEQYF.

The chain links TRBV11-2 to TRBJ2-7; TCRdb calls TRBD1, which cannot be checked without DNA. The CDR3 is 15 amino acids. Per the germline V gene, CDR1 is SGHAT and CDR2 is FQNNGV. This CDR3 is CASSLSTGATNEQYF.

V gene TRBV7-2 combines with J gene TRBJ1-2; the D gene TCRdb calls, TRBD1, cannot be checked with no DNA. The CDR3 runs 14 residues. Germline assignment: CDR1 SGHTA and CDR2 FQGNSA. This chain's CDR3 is CASSLGGQTYGYTF.

CDR3 region: CATGGHSYEQYF. J is TRBJ2-7 and V is TRBV10-3; TCRdb's D call, TRBD2, is unchecked because there is no DNA. This CDR3 is 12 amino acids long. In germline, CDR1 is ENHRY, CDR2 SYGVKD.

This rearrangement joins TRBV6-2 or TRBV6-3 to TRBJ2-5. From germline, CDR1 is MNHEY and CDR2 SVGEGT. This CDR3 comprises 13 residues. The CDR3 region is CASSYSDRETQYF.

The CDR3 protein is CASRLRTSGRSDTQYF. The chain has TRBV28 and TRBJ2-3; TCRdb proposes TRBD2, but this gene call is untestable without DNA. Germline V lookup: CDR1 MDHEN, CDR2 SYDVKM. The CDR3 loop spans 16 amino acids. The full variable domain, with the rest looked up from reference TRBV28 and TRBJ2-3, is DVKVTQSSRYLVKRTGEKVFLECVQDMDHENMFWYRQDPGLGLRLIYFSYDVKMKEKGDIPEGYSVSREKKERFSLILESASTNQTSMYLCASRLRTSGRSDTQYFGPGTRLTVL.

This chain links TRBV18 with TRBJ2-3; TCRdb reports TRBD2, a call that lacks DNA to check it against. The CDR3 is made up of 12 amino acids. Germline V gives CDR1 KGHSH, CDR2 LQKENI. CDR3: CASSPSGYTQYF.

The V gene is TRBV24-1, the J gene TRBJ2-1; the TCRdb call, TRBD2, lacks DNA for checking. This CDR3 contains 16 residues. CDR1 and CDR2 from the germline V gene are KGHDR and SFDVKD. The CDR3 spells CATSDFGTSGSNEQFF.